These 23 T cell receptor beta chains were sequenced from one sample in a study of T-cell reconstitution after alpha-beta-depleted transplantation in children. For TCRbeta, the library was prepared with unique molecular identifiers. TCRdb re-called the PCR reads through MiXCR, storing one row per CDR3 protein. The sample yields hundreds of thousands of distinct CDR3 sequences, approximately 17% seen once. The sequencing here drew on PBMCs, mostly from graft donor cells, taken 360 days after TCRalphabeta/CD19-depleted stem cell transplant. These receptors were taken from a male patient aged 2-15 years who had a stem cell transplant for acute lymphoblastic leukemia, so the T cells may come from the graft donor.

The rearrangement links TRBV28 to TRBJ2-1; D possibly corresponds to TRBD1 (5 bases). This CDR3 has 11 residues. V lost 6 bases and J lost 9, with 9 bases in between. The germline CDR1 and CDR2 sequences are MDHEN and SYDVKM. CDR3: CASRLQGEQFF. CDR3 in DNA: TGTGCCAGCAGGCTCCAGGGTGAGCAGTTCTTC.

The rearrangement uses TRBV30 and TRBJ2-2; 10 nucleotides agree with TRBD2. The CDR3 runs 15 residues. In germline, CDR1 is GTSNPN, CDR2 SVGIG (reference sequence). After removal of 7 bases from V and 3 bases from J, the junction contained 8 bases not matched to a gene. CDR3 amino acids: CAYHSGGADTGELFF. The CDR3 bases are TGTGCCTACCACAGCGGGGGGGCCGACACCGGGGAGCTGTTTTTT.

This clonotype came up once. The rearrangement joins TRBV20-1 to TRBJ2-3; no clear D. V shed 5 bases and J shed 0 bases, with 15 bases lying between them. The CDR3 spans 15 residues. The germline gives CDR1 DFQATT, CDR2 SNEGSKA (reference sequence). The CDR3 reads CSARKDGSSTDTQYF. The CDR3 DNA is TGCAGTGCTCGAAAGGACGGTTCTAGCACAGATACGCAGTATTTT.

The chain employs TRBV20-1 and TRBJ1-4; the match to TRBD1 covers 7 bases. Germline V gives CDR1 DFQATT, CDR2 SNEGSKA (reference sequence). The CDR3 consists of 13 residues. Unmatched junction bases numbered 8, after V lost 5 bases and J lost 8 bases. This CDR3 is CSAYAGGQEKLFF. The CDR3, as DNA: TGCAGTGCTTATGCAGGGGGGCAGGAAAAACTGTTTTTT.

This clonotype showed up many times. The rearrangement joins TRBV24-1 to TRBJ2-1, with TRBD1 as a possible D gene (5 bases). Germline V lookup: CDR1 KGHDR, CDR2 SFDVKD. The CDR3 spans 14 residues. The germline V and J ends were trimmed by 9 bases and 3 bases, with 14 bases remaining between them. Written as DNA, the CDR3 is TGTGCCACCGGAGCATTAGGGGACTACAATGAGCAGTTCTTC. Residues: CATGALGDYNEQFF.

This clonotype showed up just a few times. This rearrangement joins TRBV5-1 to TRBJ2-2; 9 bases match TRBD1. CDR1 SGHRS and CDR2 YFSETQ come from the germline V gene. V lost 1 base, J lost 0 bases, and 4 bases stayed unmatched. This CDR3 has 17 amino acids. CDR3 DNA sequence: TGCGCCAGCAGCTTGAGGGGACAGGGTACGAACACCGGGGAGCTGTTTTTT. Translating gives CASSLRGQGTNTGELFF.

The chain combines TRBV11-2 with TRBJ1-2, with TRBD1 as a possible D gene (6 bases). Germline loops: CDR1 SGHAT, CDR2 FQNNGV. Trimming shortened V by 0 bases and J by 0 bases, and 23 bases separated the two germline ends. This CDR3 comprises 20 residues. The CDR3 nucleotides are TGTGCCAGCAGCTTAGATCAGATTATCGGGACAAGTCAAACTAACTATGGCTACACCTTC. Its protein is CASSLDQIIGTSQTNYGYTF.

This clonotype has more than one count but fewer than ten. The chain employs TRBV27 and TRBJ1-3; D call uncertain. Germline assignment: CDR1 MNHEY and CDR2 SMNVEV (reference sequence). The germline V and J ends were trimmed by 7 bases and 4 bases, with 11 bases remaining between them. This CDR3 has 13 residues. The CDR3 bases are TGTGCCAGCAAGGAAAGGCAGGGAAACACCATATATTTT. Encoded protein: CASKERQGNTIYF.

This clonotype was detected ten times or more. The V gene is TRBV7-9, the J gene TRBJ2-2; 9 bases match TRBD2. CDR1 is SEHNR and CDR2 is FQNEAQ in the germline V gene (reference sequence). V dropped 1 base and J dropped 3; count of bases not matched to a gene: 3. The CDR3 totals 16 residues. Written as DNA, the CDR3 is TGTGCCAGCAGCTTAGAATCTAGCGGGGACACCGGGGAGCTGTTTTTT. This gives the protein CASSLESSGDTGELFF.

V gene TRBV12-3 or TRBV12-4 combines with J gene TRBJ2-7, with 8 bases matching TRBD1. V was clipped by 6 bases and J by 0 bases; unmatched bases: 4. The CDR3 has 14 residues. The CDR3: CASRAGTGSYEQYF. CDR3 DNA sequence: TGTGCCAGCAGGGCCGGGACAGGCTCCTACGAGCAGTACTTC.

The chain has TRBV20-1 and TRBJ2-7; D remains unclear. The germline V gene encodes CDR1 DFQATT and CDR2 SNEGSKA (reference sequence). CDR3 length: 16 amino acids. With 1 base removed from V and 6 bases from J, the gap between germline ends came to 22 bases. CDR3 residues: CSARGSSWPPRPEQYF. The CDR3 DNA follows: TGCAGTGCTAGAGGGAGTAGCTGGCCTCCACGGCCCGAGCAGTACTTC.

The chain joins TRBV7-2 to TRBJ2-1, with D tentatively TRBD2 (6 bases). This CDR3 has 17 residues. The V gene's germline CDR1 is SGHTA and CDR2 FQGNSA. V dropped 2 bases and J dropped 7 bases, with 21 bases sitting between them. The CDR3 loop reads CASSLRRDQGARNEQFF. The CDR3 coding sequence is TGTGCCAGCAGCTTAAGGCGGGATCAGGGCGCGCGTAATGAGCAGTTCTTC.

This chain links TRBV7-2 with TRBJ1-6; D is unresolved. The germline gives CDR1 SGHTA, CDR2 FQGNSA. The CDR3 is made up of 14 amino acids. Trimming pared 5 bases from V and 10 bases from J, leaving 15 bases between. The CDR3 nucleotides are TGTGCCAGCAGCAGTAGACATACGAGCTCACCCCTCCACTTT. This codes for CASSSRHTSSPLHF.

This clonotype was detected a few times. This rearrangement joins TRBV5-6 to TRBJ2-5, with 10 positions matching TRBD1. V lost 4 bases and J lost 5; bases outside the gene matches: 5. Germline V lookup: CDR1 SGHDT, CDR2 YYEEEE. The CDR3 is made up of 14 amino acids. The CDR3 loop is CASSPDRGTETQYF. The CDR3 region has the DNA TGTGCCAGCAGCCCGGACAGGGGGACGGAGACCCAGTACTTC.

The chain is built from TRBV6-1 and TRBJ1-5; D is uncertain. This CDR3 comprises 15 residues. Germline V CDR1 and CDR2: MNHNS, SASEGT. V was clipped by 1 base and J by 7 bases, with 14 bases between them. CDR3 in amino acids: CASSEGSRIGQPQHF. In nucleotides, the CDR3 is TGTGCCAGCAGTGAAGGGTCCCGAATAGGGCAGCCCCAGCATTTT.

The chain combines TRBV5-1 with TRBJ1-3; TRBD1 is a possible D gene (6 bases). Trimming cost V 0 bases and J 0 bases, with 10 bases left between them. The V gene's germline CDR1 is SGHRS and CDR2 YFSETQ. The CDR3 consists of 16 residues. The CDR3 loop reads CASSLGQEGSGNTIYF. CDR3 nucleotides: TGCGCCAGCAGCTTGGGACAGGAGGGCTCTGGAAACACCATATATTTT. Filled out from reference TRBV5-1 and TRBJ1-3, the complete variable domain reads KAGVTQTPRYLIKTRGQQVTLSCSPISGHRSVSWYQQTPGQGLQFLFEYFSETQRNKGNFPGRFSGRQFSNSRSEMNVSTLELGDSALYLCASSLGQEGSGNTIYFGEGSWLTVV.

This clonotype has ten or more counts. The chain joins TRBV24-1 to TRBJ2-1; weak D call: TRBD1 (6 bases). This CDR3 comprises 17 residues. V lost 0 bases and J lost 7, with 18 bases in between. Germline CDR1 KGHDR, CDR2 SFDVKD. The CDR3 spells CATSDLQRTELPNEQFF. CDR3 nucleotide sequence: TGTGCCACCAGTGATTTGCAACGGACAGAGCTTCCAAATGAGCAGTTCTTC.

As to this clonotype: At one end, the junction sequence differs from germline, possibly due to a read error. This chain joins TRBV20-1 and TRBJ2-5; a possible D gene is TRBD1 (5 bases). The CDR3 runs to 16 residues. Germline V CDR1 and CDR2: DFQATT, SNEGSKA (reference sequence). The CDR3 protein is CIAPLFNQGNQETQYF. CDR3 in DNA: TGCATTGCTCCACTATTTAACCAGGGTAACCAAGAGACCCAGTACTTC.

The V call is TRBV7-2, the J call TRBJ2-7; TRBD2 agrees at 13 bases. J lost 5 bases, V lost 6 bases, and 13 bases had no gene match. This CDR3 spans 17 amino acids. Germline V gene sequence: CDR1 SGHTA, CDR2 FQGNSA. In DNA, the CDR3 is TGTGCCAGCAGTAGACTAGCGGGGGGATCCCATGGCGACGAGCAGTACTTC. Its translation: CASSRLAGGSHGDEQYF.

CDR3 DNA: TGTGCCAGCAGCCCCGGGACCGGTATCCAGCCCCAGCATTTT. Translation gives CASSPGTGIQPQHF. V gene TRBV12-3 or TRBV12-4 combines with J gene TRBJ1-5, with a weak D call TRBD1 (5 bases). V lost 6 bases and J lost 7, with 16 bases in between. The CDR3 loop spans 14 amino acids.

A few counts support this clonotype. CDR3 protein: CASGGGREQYF. In DNA form, the CDR3 reads TGTGCCAGCGGCGGGGGGCGCGAGCAGTACTTC. The genes are TRBV6-2 or TRBV6-3 and TRBJ2-7; TRBD2 aligns across 8 bases. Germline V gene lookup returns CDR1 MNHEY and CDR2 SVGEGT. This CDR3 has 11 amino acids. The V gene end was trimmed by 8 bases and the J gene end by 6 bases; junction bases not matched to a gene: 3.

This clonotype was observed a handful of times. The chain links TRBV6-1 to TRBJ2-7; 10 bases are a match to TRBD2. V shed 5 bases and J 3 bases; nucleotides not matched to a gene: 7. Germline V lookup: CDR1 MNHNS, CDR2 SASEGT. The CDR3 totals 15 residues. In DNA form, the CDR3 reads TGTGCCAGCAGTCGCCAAGGGACTAGCGTCTACGAGCAGTACTTC. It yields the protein CASSRQGTSVYEQYF.

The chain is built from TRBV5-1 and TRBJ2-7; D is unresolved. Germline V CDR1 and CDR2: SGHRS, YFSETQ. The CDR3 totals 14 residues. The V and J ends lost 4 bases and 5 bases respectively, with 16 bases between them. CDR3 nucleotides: TGCGCCAGCAGCCTAAAAACCGTTGGCGACGAGCAGTACTTC. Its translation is CASSLKTVGDEQYF.